A single sample gave rise to the 6 T cell receptor beta chains below, sequenced in a study of blood T cell repertoires in COVID-19. Generated by immunoSEQ multiplex PCR, the TCRdb table keeps only in-frame clones and is missing some. The table includes some 65,000 clones, around 85% detected once. Material for sequencing was peripheral blood. All receptors come from a middle-aged man with COVID-19, enrolled during active disease.

V and J are TRBV3-1 (or the pseudogene TRBV3-2) and TRBJ2-1, with a weak D call TRBD2 (5 bases). Germline V lookup: CDR1 LGHDT, CDR2 YNNKEL (reference sequence). Trimming took 3 bases from V and 5 from J, leaving 14 bases between them. This CDR3 spans 15 amino acids. The CDR3 DNA follows: TGTGCCAGCAGCCACCCGGACTCCCCAAACAATGAGCAGTTCTTC. Protein sequence: CASSHPDSPNNEQFF.

J is TRBJ2-1 and V is TRBV24-1; TRBD1 agrees at 7 bases. The CDR3 totals 14 residues. With 3 bases clipped from V and 7 bases from J, the junction kept 5 bases outside the gene matches. The germline CDR1 and CDR2 sequences are KGHDR and SFDVKD. DNA of the CDR3: TGTGCCACCAGTGATACTGACAGGGTAAATGAGCAGTTCTTC. Translated, it gives CATSDTDRVNEQFF.

The J gene is TRBJ2-5, the V gene TRBV5-1; D possibly corresponds to TRBD1 (5 bases). Germline V gene data show CDR1 as SGHRS and CDR2 as YFSETQ. This CDR3 has 17 amino acids. Trimming stripped 0 bases from V and 2 bases from J, with 17 bases between. CDR3 DNA sequence: TGCGCCAGCAGCTTGGTCCTTGGCAGGGCGCCGCAAGAGACCCAGTACTTC. Translated, it gives CASSLVLGRAPQETQYF.

The chain links TRBV7-9 to TRBJ1-3; D possibly corresponds to TRBD1 (6 bases). The CDR3 is 19 amino acids. V lost 7 bases and J lost 1, with 26 bases in between. The germline gives CDR1 SEHNR, CDR2 FQNEAQ (reference sequence). DNA of the CDR3: TGTGCCAGCACCTTGCGAGGGGGTAAGCTAGTTGGATCTGGAAACACCATATATTTT. This gives the protein CASTLRGGKLVGSGNTIYF. Full variable domain (remainder filled in from reference TRBV7-9 and TRBJ1-3): DTGVSQNPRHKITKRGQNVTFRCDPISEHNRLYWYRQTLGQGPEFLTYFQNEAQLEKSRLLSDRFSAERPKGSFSTLEIQRTEQGDSAMYLCASTLRGGKLVGSGNTIYFGEGSWLTVV.

The chain has TRBV5-4 and TRBJ1-1; possibly TRBD1 for D (6 bases). Per the germline V gene, CDR1 is SGHNT and CDR2 is YYREEE (reference sequence). The CDR3 is 15 amino acids. V was trimmed by 4 bases and J by 5 bases, leaving 18 bases between them. The CDR3 loop is CASSIGQSGGTEAFF. The CDR3 DNA reads as TGTGCCAGCAGCATTGGACAGTCGGGTGGGACTGAAGCTTTCTTT. Full variable domain (outside the CDR3, taken from reference TRBV5-4 and TRBJ1-1): ETGVTQSPTHLIKTRGQQVTLRCSSQSGHNTVSWYQQALGQGPQFIFQYYREEENGRGNFPPRFSGLQFPNYSSELNVNALELDDSALYLCASSIGQSGGTEAFFGQGTRLTVV.

In its sample, this clone was seen once. The gene calls are TRBV27 and TRBJ2-4; tentatively, D is TRBD1 (6 bases). Between the trimmed V and J ends, which lost 7 bases and 3 bases, there was a span of 16 bases. Germline loops: CDR1 MNHEY, CDR2 SMNVEV (reference sequence). The CDR3 runs 15 residues. CDR3 protein: CASISGVGGKNIQYF. The DNA for the CDR3 is TGTGCCAGCATATCGGGCGTAGGGGGCAAAAACATTCAGTACTTC.